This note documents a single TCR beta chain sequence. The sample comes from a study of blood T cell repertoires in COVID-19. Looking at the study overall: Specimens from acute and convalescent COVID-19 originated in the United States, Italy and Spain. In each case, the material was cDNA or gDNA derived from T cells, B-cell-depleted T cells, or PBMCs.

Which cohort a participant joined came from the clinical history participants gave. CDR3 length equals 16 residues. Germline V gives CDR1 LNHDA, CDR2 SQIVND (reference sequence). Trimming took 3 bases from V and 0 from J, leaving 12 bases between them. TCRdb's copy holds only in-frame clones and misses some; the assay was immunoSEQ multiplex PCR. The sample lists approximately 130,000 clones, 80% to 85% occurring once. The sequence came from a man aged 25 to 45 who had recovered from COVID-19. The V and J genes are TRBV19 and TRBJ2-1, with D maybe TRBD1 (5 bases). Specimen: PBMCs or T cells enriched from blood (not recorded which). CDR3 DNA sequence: TGTGCCAGTAGTATCGGGCAGGGCATCTCCTACAATGAGCAGTTCTTC. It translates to CASSIGQGISYNEQFF.